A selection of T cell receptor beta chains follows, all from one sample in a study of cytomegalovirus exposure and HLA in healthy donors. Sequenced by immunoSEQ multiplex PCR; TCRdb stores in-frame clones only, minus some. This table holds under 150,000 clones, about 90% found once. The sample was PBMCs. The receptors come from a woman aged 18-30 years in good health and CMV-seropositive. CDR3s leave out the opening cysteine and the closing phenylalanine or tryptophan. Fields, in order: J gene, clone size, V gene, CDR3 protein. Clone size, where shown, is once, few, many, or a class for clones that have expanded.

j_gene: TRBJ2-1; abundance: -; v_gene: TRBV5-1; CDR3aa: ASSFSSGGAGNEQF
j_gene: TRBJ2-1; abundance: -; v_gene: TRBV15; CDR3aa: ATQGRLATNEQF
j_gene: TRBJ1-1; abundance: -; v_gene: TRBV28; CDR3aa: ASSTPGTEAF
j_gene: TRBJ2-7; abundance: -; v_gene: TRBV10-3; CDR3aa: AISVDRSYEQY
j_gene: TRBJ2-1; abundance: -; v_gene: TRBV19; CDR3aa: ASRGEGWGGDNEQF
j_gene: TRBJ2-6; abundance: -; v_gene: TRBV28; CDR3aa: ASSWGGVSGANVLT
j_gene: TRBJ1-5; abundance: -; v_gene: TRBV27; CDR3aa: ASSLRQGANQPQH
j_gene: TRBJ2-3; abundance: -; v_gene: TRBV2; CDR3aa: ASSTGLAGTDTQY
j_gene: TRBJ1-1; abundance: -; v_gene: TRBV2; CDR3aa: ASSKQTANTEAF
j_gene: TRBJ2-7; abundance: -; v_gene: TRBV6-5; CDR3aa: ASSFDRAYEQY
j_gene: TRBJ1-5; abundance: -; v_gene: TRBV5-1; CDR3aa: ASSLSQGGQPQH
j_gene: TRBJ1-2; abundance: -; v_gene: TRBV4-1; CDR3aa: ASSHNRGPYNYGYT
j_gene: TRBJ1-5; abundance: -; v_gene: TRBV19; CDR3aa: ASSSGGDSNQPQH
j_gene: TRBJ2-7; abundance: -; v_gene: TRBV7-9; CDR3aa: ASSLGGQDSYEQY
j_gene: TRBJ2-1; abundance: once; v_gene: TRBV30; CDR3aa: AWSAIGQAMTYNEQF
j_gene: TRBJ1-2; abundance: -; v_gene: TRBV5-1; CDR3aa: ASSLGQNYGYT
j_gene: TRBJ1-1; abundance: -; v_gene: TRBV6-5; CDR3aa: ASTYSIGNTEAF
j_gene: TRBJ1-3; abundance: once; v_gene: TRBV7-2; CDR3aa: ASSPQGTGGNTIY
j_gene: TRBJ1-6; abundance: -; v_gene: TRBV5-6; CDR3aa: ASSLPGQNNSPLH
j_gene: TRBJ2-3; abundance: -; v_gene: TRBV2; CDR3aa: ASQTTSTDTQY